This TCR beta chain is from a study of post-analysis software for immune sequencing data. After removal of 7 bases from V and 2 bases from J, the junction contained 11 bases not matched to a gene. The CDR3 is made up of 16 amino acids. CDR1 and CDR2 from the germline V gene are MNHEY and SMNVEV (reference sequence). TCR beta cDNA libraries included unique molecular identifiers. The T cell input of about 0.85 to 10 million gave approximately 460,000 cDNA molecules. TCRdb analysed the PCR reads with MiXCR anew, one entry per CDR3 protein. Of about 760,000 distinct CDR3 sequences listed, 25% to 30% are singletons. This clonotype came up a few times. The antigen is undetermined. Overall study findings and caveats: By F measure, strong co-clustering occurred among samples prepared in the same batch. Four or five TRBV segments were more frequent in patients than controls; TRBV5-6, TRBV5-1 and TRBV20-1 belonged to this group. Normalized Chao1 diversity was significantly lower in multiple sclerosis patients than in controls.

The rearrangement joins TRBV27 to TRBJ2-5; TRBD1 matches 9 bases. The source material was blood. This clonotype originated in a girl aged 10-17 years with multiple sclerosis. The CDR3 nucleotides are TGTGCCAGCATGCCCTACAGGGGGCTTGGTCAAGAGACCCAGTACTTC. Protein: CASMPYRGLGQETQYF.